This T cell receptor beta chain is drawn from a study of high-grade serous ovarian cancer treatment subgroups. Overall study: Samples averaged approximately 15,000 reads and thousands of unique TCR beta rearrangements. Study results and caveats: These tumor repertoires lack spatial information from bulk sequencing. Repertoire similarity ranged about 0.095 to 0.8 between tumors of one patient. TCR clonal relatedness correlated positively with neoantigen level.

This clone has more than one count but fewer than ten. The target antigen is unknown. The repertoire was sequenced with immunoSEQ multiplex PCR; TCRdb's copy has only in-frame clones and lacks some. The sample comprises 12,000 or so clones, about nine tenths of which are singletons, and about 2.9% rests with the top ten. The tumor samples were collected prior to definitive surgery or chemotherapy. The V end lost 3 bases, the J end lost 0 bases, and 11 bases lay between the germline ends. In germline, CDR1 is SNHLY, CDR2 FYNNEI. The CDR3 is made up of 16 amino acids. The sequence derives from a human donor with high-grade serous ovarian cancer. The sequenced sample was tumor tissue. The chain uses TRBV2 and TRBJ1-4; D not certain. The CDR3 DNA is TGTGCCAGCAGTGAGGGCAGCTACACAACTAATGAAAAACTGTTTTTT. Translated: CASSEGSYTTNEKLFF.